Below are 26 T cell receptor beta chains sequenced from a single sample in a study of high-grade serous ovarian cancer treatment subgroups. Tumor tissue was taken before any definitive surgery or chemotherapy was given. Clones were sequenced by immunoSEQ multiplex PCR, and TCRdb holds only the in-frame ones, with some missing. The repertoire holds more than 4,500 clones, with approximately 68% as singletons. The source material was tumor tissue. Receptors originate from a human donor with high-grade serous ovarian cancer.

The V call is TRBV6-5, the J call TRBJ1-2, with D uncertain. Trimming stripped 2 bases from V and 5 bases from J, with 12 bases between. The CDR3 is made up of 14 amino acids. Germline-derived CDR1 and CDR2 are MNHEY and SVGAGI. The CDR3 sequence: CASSYDAAPYGYTF. The DNA for the CDR3 is TGTGCCAGCAGTTACGACGCGGCTCCTTATGGCTACACCTTC.

The chain is built from TRBV4-2 and TRBJ1-6; a possible D gene is TRBD1 (6 bases). Trimming pared 3 bases from V and 10 bases from J, leaving 13 bases between. The germline gives CDR1 LGHNA, CDR2 YNFKEQ. The CDR3 contains 14 residues. The CDR3 DNA reads as TGTGCCAGCAGCCACGTTGGACAGAGCTCACCCCTCCACTTT. Protein product: CASSHVGQSSPLHF.

V usage is TRBV11-2 and J usage is TRBJ1-3; D remains unclear. The CDR3 has 15 amino acids. The germline V and J ends were trimmed by 4 bases and 7 bases, with 17 bases remaining between them. Germline assignment: CDR1 SGHAT and CDR2 FQNNGV. As DNA, the CDR3 is TGTGCCAGCAGCTCAACGCAGGAAGGTTGGAACACCATATATTTT. It codes for CASSSTQEGWNTIYF.

This rearrangement joins TRBV27 to TRBJ2-3; the D is unclear. The V end lost 2 bases, the J end lost 4 bases, and 13 bases lay between the germline ends. The germline V gene encodes CDR1 MNHEY and CDR2 SMNVEV (reference sequence). This CDR3 has 15 residues. As DNA, the CDR3 is TGTGCCAGCAGTTTACGCCGTCCCGGGCCAGATACGCAGTATTTT. It specifies CASSLRRPGPDTQYF.

This sequence joins TRBV29-1 and TRBJ2-7, with TRBD1 matching 8 bases. This CDR3 has 14 residues. J lost 7 bases, V lost 6 bases, and 14 bases had no gene match. CDR1 is SQVTM, CDR2 ANQGSEA, per germline. This CDR3 is CSVGRTGLVMEQYF. The CDR3 DNA reads TGCAGCGTGGGGAGGACAGGGCTTGTAATGGAGCAGTACTTC.

The CDR3 here is CASSPNQGAAGNTIYF. The CDR3 region has the DNA TGCGCCAGCAGCCCTAATCAGGGGGCAGCTGGAAACACCATATATTTT. This chain uses TRBV5-1 with TRBJ1-3, with 8 bases that match TRBD1. Germline V gene lookup returns CDR1 SGHRS and CDR2 YFSETQ. CDR3 length equals 16 residues. V trimming: 4 bases; J trimming: 2 bases; junction bases outside the gene matches: 8.

The chain couples TRBV10-3 to TRBJ1-1, with a possible D match to TRBD1 (6 bases). This CDR3 is 16 amino acids long. CDR1 is ENHRY and CDR2 is SYGVKD in the germline V gene. V lost 5 bases to trimming and J lost 0 bases, with 16 bases between them. The CDR3 DNA sequence: TGTGCCATCAGTATGAACAGGGCATCCTTGAACACTGAAGCTTTCTTT. Translated: CAISMNRASLNTEAFF.

This chain uses TRBV7-9 with TRBJ2-1; 8 nucleotides align to TRBD2. Trimming removed 5 bases from V and 4 bases from J; junction bases left unmatched: 13. CDR3 length: 17 residues. CDR1 is SEHNR, CDR2 FQNEAQ, per germline (reference sequence). The CDR3 nucleotides read TGTGCCAGCAGCCTCCACCAGGGAAGCGGGGGTTACAATGAGCAGTTCTTC. Residues: CASSLHQGSGGYNEQFF.

This clone showed up just a few times. V and J are TRBV7-9 and TRBJ1-6, with D unresolved. V was shortened by 4 bases and J by 6 bases, with 16 bases between the two germline ends. Germline V gene lookup returns CDR1 SEHNR and CDR2 FQNEAQ (reference sequence). The CDR3 totals 16 residues. The CDR3 bases are TGTGCCAGCAGCTCCCCGAGGATGGGAGTTAATTCACCCCTCCACTTT. As protein: CASSSPRMGVNSPLHF.

The chain combines TRBV6-1 with TRBJ2-7; 9 bases match TRBD2. The CDR3 consists of 14 residues. V was pared by 3 bases and J by 4 bases, with 4 bases of the junction left unmatched. Per germline, CDR1 MNHNS and CDR2 SASEGT. DNA for the CDR3: TGTGCCAGCAGTGACAGTAGCGGGGGATACGAGCAGTACTTC. Protein sequence: CASSDSSGGYEQYF.

As for this clone: This sample also contains other DNA sequences that code for the same CDR3. The chain couples TRBV2 to TRBJ1-1, with 9 bases that match TRBD1. V was clipped by 6 bases and J by 1 base; unmatched bases: 3. The germline V gene encodes CDR1 SNHLY and CDR2 FYNNEI. The CDR3 consists of 14 residues. The DNA for the CDR3 is TGTGCCAGCAGCAAGGGACAGGGGAACACTGAAGCTTTCTTT. Translation: CASSKGQGNTEAFF.

The rearrangement uses TRBV7-2 and TRBJ2-7, with TRBD1 matching over 10 bases. The ends lost 5 bases at V and 6 bases at J; junction bases unmatched: 16. CDR3 size: 17 residues. CDR1 and CDR2 from the germline V gene are SGHTA and FQGNSA. The CDR3 coding sequence is TGTGCCAGCAGCCTGAGCCCGGGACAGGGGTCATTCGGCGAGCAGTACTTC. Its protein product is CASSLSPGQGSFGEQYF.

The J gene is TRBJ2-7, the V gene TRBV4-2; 8 bases fit TRBD2. Germline V gives CDR1 LGHNA, CDR2 YNFKEQ. CDR3 length: 14 residues. V lost 4 bases, J lost 7 bases, and 9 bases stayed unmatched. CDR3 loop: CASSRSGLEYEQYF. The CDR3 DNA follows: TGTGCCAGCAGCCGATCGGGACTAGAATATGAGCAGTACTTC.

V and J are TRBV5-1 and TRBJ2-1; 11 positions match TRBD2. Per germline, CDR1 SGHRS and CDR2 YFSETQ. The CDR3 runs to 15 residues. J was trimmed by 7 bases and V by 0 bases; bases with no gene match: 3. CDR3 region: CASSLGSGGANEQFF. CDR3 nucleotides: TGCGCCAGCAGCTTGGGTAGCGGGGGGGCAAATGAGCAGTTCTTC. Variable domain in full (rest from reference TRBV5-1 and TRBJ2-1): KAGVTQTPRYLIKTRGQQVTLSCSPISGHRSVSWYQQTPGQGLQFLFEYFSETQRNKGNFPGRFSGRQFSNSRSEMNVSTLELGDSALYLCASSLGSGGANEQFFGPGTRLTVL.

The chain joins TRBV5-1 to TRBJ2-7; D is undetermined. Germline V gives CDR1 SGHRS, CDR2 YFSETQ. The CDR3 has 16 amino acids. The germline V and J ends were trimmed by 0 bases and 5 bases, with 18 bases remaining between them. The CDR3: CASSLGSSSLQHEQYF. The CDR3 coding sequence is TGCGCCAGCAGCTTGGGGTCGTCGTCGTTGCAGCACGAGCAGTACTTC. Looking up the rest from reference TRBV5-1 and TRBJ2-7 gives the full variable domain: KAGVTQTPRYLIKTRGQQVTLSCSPISGHRSVSWYQQTPGQGLQFLFEYFSETQRNKGNFPGRFSGRQFSNSRSEMNVSTLELGDSALYLCASSLGSSSLQHEQYFGPGTRLTVT.

This chain joins TRBV7-2 and TRBJ2-7; D unclear. Germline lookup yields CDR1 SGHTA and CDR2 FQGNSA. The ends were cut back, 5 bases at V and 2 bases at J, with 10 bases in the middle. The CDR3 totals 13 residues. The CDR3 coding sequence is TGTGCCAGCAGCGCTCTGTCTACCTACGAGCAGTACTTC. Its translation: CASSALSTYEQYF.

The V gene is TRBV11-2, the J gene TRBJ2-3; D remains unclear. The germline V gene encodes CDR1 SGHAT and CDR2 FQNNGV. Trimming pared 4 bases from V and 6 bases from J, leaving 11 bases between. This CDR3 contains 13 residues. The CDR3 reads CASSSPLQDTQYF. The CDR3 region has the DNA TGTGCCAGCAGCTCTCCGCTCCAGGATACGCAGTATTTT.

This chain uses TRBV30 with TRBJ2-2; a possible D gene is TRBD2 (6 bases). The CDR3 runs to 19 residues. CDR1 is GTSNPN, CDR2 SVGIG, per germline (reference sequence). Trimming stripped 0 bases from V and 0 bases from J, with 20 bases between. CDR3 sequence reads: CAWSVPGQGGPTNTGELFF. In DNA, the CDR3 is TGTGCCTGGAGTGTACCGGGGCAGGGAGGCCCTACGAACACCGGGGAGCTGTTTTTT.

This clone appeared a few times. This chain joins TRBV4-1 and TRBJ1-5; possibly TRBD1 for D (5 bases). The CDR3 runs 16 residues. Trimming took off 1 base at V and 3 bases at J, with 13 bases between the two ends. Looked up from germline, CDR1 is MGHRA and CDR2 is YSYEKL. CDR3 region: CASSQGRARSNQPQHF. CDR3 DNA sequence: TGCGCCAGCAGCCAAGGCAGGGCCCGGTCCAATCAGCCCCAGCATTTT.

The chain carries TRBV2 and TRBJ1-1; D possibly corresponds to TRBD1 (5 bases). Germline V gene data show CDR1 as SNHLY and CDR2 as FYNNEI. The CDR3 has 13 amino acids. The V gene lost 6 bases and the J gene lost 7 bases, with 15 bases spanning the gap. CDR3: CASSITGRSEAFF. The CDR3 coding sequence is TGTGCCAGCAGCATAACGGGACGTAGTGAAGCTTTCTTT.

V is TRBV6-5 and J is TRBJ1-5; D unresolved. CDR3 length equals 16 residues. Germline V gives CDR1 MNHEY, CDR2 SVGAGI. V was clipped by 0 bases and J by 2 bases, with 11 bases between them. In DNA, the CDR3 is TGTGCCAGCAGTTACTCGATCAGCACTGGCAATCAGCCCCAGCATTTT. Its protein product is CASSYSISTGNQPQHF.

The chain has TRBV10-3 and TRBJ1-1, with a tentative D call TRBD1 (5 bases). Deletions cut 3 bases from V and 9 bases from J, with 8 bases between. CDR1 is ENHRY, CDR2 SYGVKD, per germline. This CDR3 contains 11 residues. In nucleotides, the CDR3 is TGTGCCATCAGTGAAGGGGAAAAAGCTTTCTTT. Amino acids: CAISEGEKAFF.

This clone was seen a single time. The rearrangement uses TRBV10-3 and TRBJ2-7, with D perhaps TRBD1 (5 bases). Germline CDR1 is ENHRY and CDR2 is SYGVKD. V lost 6 bases and J lost 5, with 11 bases in between. The CDR3 consists of 12 residues. The DNA for the CDR3 is TGTGCCATCAGCCCGACAGTCCACGAGCAGTACTTC. This translates into CAISPTVHEQYF.

CDR3 nucleotides: TGCGCCAGCAGCTTGGCCCTCTCTAGCGGGGGCTACAATGAGCAGTTCTTC. Translated, it gives CASSLALSSGGYNEQFF. The chain uses TRBV5-1 and TRBJ2-1; 10 bases are a match to TRBD2. V was pared by 0 bases and J by 3 bases, with 6 bases of the junction left unmatched. This CDR3 comprises 17 residues. CDR1 and CDR2 from the germline V gene are SGHRS and YFSETQ.

J is TRBJ1-3 and V is TRBV5-4; the D gene is possibly TRBD1 (6 bases). Germline CDR1 and CDR2: SGHNT and YYREEE (reference sequence). Trimming pared 1 base from V and 3 bases from J, leaving 11 bases between. There are 15 residues in the CDR3. The DNA for the CDR3 is TGTGCCAGCAGCTTGAGGGGGGGCTTTGGAAACACCATATATTTT. Its translation is CASSLRGGFGNTIYF.

CDR3 DNA: TGCGCCAGCAGCCCAACTAGCGGCACAGATACGCAGTATTTT. It translates to CASSPTSGTDTQYF. The chain joins TRBV5-1 to TRBJ2-3, with TRBD2 matching over 7 bases. After removal of 4 bases from V and 1 base from J, the junction contained 3 bases not matched to a gene. The germline V gene has CDR1 SGHRS and CDR2 YFSETQ. This CDR3 has 14 amino acids. Drawing the rest from reference TRBV5-1 and TRBJ2-3, the complete variable domain is KAGVTQTPRYLIKTRGQQVTLSCSPISGHRSVSWYQQTPGQGLQFLFEYFSETQRNKGNFPGRFSGRQFSNSRSEMNVSTLELGDSALYLCASSPTSGTDTQYFGPGTRLTVL.